This entry lists 28 T cell receptor beta chains sequenced from one sample in a study of blood T cell repertoires in COVID-19. The table came from immunoSEQ multiplex PCR; TCRdb's copy has only in-frame clones and leaves some out. This sample has around 180,000 clones, with roughly four fifths found just once. The sample comprised PBMCs or T cells enriched from blood (not recorded which). All receptors derive from a man in his forties or fifties who had recovered from COVID-19.

The chain combines TRBV7-9 with TRBJ2-7, with 9 bases matching TRBD1. The V gene's germline CDR1 is SEHNR and CDR2 FQNEAQ (reference sequence). V lost 2 bases to trimming and J lost 3 bases; unmatched junction nucleotides: 2. The CDR3 is 14 amino acids. DNA for the CDR3: TGTGCCAGCAGCTTACGGGACAGGGTCTACGAGCAGTACTTC. Protein sequence: CASSLRDRVYEQYF.

This chain joins TRBV12-3 or TRBV12-4 and TRBJ1-5, with D perhaps TRBD1 (5 bases). The CDR3 spans 13 residues. Deletions cut 5 bases from V and 8 bases from J, with 13 bases between. Here the CDR3 reads CASSIQGWKPQHF. In nucleotides, the CDR3 is TGTGCCAGCAGTATCCAGGGTTGGAAGCCCCAGCATTTT.

The chain has TRBV5-6 and TRBJ2-7; 8 bases agree with TRBD1. CDR3 length equals 15 residues. V was pared by 4 bases and J by 2 bases, with 8 bases of the junction left unmatched. In germline, CDR1 is SGHDT, CDR2 YYEEEE. The CDR3 DNA is TGTGCCAGCAGCCCAGGACAGGGAATAACCTACGAGCAGTACTTC. It yields the protein CASSPGQGITYEQYF.

The chain combines TRBV7-9 with TRBJ1-4; possible D gene TRBD1, 5 bases. Trimming cost V 5 bases and J 7 bases, with 20 bases left between them. CDR1 is SEHNR and CDR2 is FQNEAQ in the germline V gene (reference sequence). The CDR3 runs to 16 residues. In nucleotides, the CDR3 is TGTGCCAGCAGCCCAGTTCCAGGGCTCCAGGGTGAAAAACTGTTTTTT. Its protein product is CASSPVPGLQGEKLFF.

The V call is TRBV18, the J call TRBJ2-2; TRBD2 is a possible D gene (7 bases). Germline values: CDR1 KGHSH, CDR2 LQKENI. The CDR3 spans 17 residues. V dropped 0 bases and J dropped 2 bases, with 13 bases sitting between them. The CDR3 nucleotides are TGTGCCAGCTCACCACCGTGGGCGGGGGCAAACACCGGGGAGCTGTTTTTT. Its protein product is CASSPPWAGANTGELFF.

Only a few counts were recorded for this clone. This rearrangement joins TRBV28 to TRBJ1-1; D remains ambiguous. V was cut by 4 bases and J by 5 bases, with 5 bases left in between. CDR3 length: 11 residues. Per germline, CDR1 MDHEN and CDR2 SYDVKM. The chain's CDR3 is CASSSRTEAFF. Written as DNA, the CDR3 is TGTGCCAGCAGTTCCAGGACTGAAGCTTTCTTT.

V and J are TRBV21-1 and TRBJ1-2. TRBV21-1 is designated a pseudogene. The CDR3 consists of 15 residues. The CDR3 DNA is TGTGCCAGCAGCAAAGGGCGGGGGCAGGGCTATGGCTACACCTTC. It codes for CASSKGRGQGYGYTF.

This clone was counted once. V usage is TRBV5-1 and J usage is TRBJ2-3; TRBD1 aligns across 10 bases. Germline V CDR1 and CDR2: SGHRS, YFSETQ. This CDR3 comprises 16 residues. V lost 0 bases, J lost 4 bases, and 5 bases stayed unmatched. The CDR3 sequence: CASSLARQGAADTQYF. The CDR3 region has the DNA TGCGCCAGCAGCTTGGCCCGACAGGGGGCAGCAGATACGCAGTATTTT.

The chain carries TRBV28 and TRBJ1-2; D is uncertain. V lost 2 bases, J lost 4 bases, and 14 bases lay in between. The germline V gene has CDR1 MDHEN and CDR2 SYDVKM. The CDR3 length is 15 residues. CDR3 amino acids: CASSLSGRVFYGYTF. In nucleotides, the CDR3 is TGTGCCAGCAGTTTAAGCGGCAGAGTCTTCTATGGCTACACCTTC.

The genes are TRBV5-1 and TRBJ2-7; TRBD2 aligns across 8 bases. J gave up 4 bases and V 0 bases, and 6 bases lay outside the gene matches. The CDR3 length is 15 residues. Germline assignment: CDR1 SGHRS and CDR2 YFSETQ. The CDR3 loop reads CASSLDAGGGYEQYF. In DNA, the CDR3 is TGCGCCAGCAGCTTGGATGCGGGGGGAGGGTACGAGCAGTACTTC.

CDR3: CASSQDRAGLSYNEQFF. DNA of the CDR3: TGCGCCAGCAGCCAAGACAGGGCGGGGTTGTCCTACAATGAGCAGTTCTTC. The chain recombines TRBV4-3 with TRBJ2-1, with TRBD2 as a possible D gene (6 bases). The CDR3 totals 17 residues. Germline V lookup: CDR1 LGHNA, CDR2 YSLEER. V was trimmed by 0 bases and J by 1 base, leaving 13 bases between them.

The chain employs TRBV7-2 and TRBJ2-3, with TRBD2 matching 8 bases. The CDR3 is made up of 13 amino acids. V shed 3 bases, J shed 11 bases, and the junction held 7 bases outside the gene matches. The germline V gene has CDR1 SGHTA and CDR2 FQGNSA. In nucleotides, the CDR3 is TGTGCCAGCAGCTTGCCGGGACTAGGTGTGCAGTATTTT. It yields the protein CASSLPGLGVQYF.

The CDR3 region has the DNA TGTGCCAGCAGCCAATCTAACGCCGGGGGGGAACTGTTTTTT. It yields the protein CASSQSNAGGELFF. This chain connects TRBV3-1 (or the pseudogene TRBV3-2) to TRBJ1-4; D may be TRBD1 (5 bases). The CDR3 has 14 residues. Deletions cut 2 bases from V and 12 bases from J, with 16 bases between. From germline, CDR1 is LGHDT and CDR2 YNNKEL (reference sequence).

The chain employs TRBV28 and TRBJ1-2, with 7 bases aligning to TRBD1. The J segment lost 4 bases and the V segment lost 7 bases, leaving 9 bases of the junction unmatched. CDR1 and CDR2 from the germline V gene are MDHEN and SYDVKM. This CDR3 has 14 amino acids. The CDR3 region is CASTAGGLIYGYTF. The CDR3, as DNA: TGTGCCAGCACCGCAGGGGGGTTGATCTATGGCTACACCTTC.

The V and J genes are TRBV6-5 and TRBJ2-7; TRBD2 might be the D (6 bases). Germline V CDR1 and CDR2: MNHEY, SVGAGI. The V gene lost 6 bases and the J gene lost 3 bases, with 18 bases spanning the gap. The CDR3 sequence is 15 residues long. Written as DNA, the CDR3 is TGTGCCAGCAGGCAGGCCGGGGGATCGCGCTACGAGCAGTACTTC. Translating gives CASRQAGGSRYEQYF.

This sequence joins TRBV9 and TRBJ1-3, with D unclear. The germline gives CDR1 SGDLS, CDR2 YYNGEE. V gave up 4 bases and J gave up 0 bases, with 14 bases separating them. The CDR3 length is 16 residues. CDR3 sequence (DNA): TGTGCCAGCAGCCGTGTGAGGAGCGACTCTGGAAACACCATATATTTT. As protein: CASSRVRSDSGNTIYF. The full variable domain, completed using reference TRBV9 and TRBJ1-3, is DSGVTQTPKHLITATGQRVTLRCSPRSGDLSVYWYQQSLDQGLQFLIQYYNGEERAKGNILERFSAQQFPDLHSELNLSSLELGDSALYFCASSRVRSDSGNTIYFGEGSWLTVV.

The J gene is TRBJ2-3, the V gene TRBV5-1; D gene ambiguous. CDR1 is SGHRS and CDR2 is YFSETQ in the germline V gene. The CDR3 loop spans 14 amino acids. With 1 base removed from V and 0 bases from J, the gap between germline ends came to 6 bases. In nucleotides, the CDR3 is TGCGCCAGCAGCTTGCCCACTAGCACAGATACGCAGTATTTT. Amino acid sequence: CASSLPTSTDTQYF.

The rearrangement uses TRBV4-1 and TRBJ2-5, with TRBD1 identical over 7 bases. This CDR3 is built from 15 residues. V shed 6 bases and J 7 bases; nucleotides not matched to a gene: 14. The germline gives CDR1 MGHRA, CDR2 YSYEKL. The CDR3 loop is CASRITQGGIGTQYF. The CDR3 DNA reads TGCGCCAGCAGGATCACTCAAGGGGGCATCGGGACCCAGTACTTC.

This chain connects TRBV9 to TRBJ2-7; D gene unclear. CDR3 size: 16 residues. V dropped 3 bases and J dropped 0 bases, with 16 bases sitting between them. Per germline, CDR1 SGDLS and CDR2 YYNGEE. This CDR3 reads CASSASDTLGSYEQYF. The CDR3 DNA sequence: TGTGCCAGCAGCGCATCCGACACCCTGGGCTCCTACGAGCAGTACTTC.

The chain combines TRBV5-1 with TRBJ1-4, with TRBD1 identical over 7 bases. V shed 0 bases, J shed 8 bases, and the junction held 4 bases outside the gene matches. Germline V gene lookup returns CDR1 SGHRS and CDR2 YFSETQ. The CDR3 loop spans 14 amino acids. CDR3 coding DNA: TGCGCCAGCAGCTTGGGACAGGGTCCCGAAAAACTGTTTTTT. This gives the protein CASSLGQGPEKLFF.

The chain uses TRBV5-1 and TRBJ1-1; TRBD1 aligns across 9 bases. The CDR3 length is 17 residues. Germline V lookup: CDR1 SGHRS, CDR2 YFSETQ. The junction had 10 bases not matched to a gene; V was cut back by 4 bases and J by 0 bases. The CDR3 DNA reads TGCGCCAGCAGCAAAGGGACAGGGATCCTATTGAACACTGAAGCTTTCTTT. Encoded protein: CASSKGTGILLNTEAFF.

V gene TRBV6-5 combines with J gene TRBJ1-4; TRBD1 agrees at 10 bases. J gave up 5 bases and V 10 bases, and 4 bases lay outside the gene matches. Germline CDR1 and CDR2: MNHEY and SVGAGI. The CDR3 extends over 13 amino acids. The CDR3 DNA follows: TGTGCCACCCCGACAGGGGGCAATGAAAAACTGTTTTTT. Translated: CATPTGGNEKLFF.

The CDR3 bases are TGTGCCAGCAGTTACCGGCGGGCGAGCTCCTACGAGCAGTACTTC. Translated: CASSYRRASSYEQYF. The chain carries TRBV6-5 and TRBJ2-7, with D perhaps TRBD2 (5 bases). Germline V gene lookup returns CDR1 MNHEY and CDR2 SVGAGI. The length of the CDR3 is 15 residues. V lost 2 bases to trimming and J lost 0 bases, with 11 bases between them.

The chain carries TRBV18 and TRBJ2-2; D ambiguous. V lost 3 bases, J lost 3 bases, and 11 bases lay in between. CDR3 length equals 15 residues. Germline V CDR1 and CDR2: KGHSH, LQKENI. CDR3 nucleotides: TGTGCCAGCTCACCTCGGTCAAGCGACACCGGGGAGCTGTTTTTT. It encodes CASSPRSSDTGELFF.

The genes are TRBV12-3 or TRBV12-4 and TRBJ1-1; 7 positions agree with TRBD1. The CDR3 is made up of 13 amino acids. With 6 bases clipped from V and 2 bases from J, the junction kept 3 bases outside the gene matches. CDR3 in amino acids: CASSRDSNTEAFF. In nucleotides, the CDR3 is TGTGCCAGCAGCCGGGACAGCAACACTGAAGCTTTCTTT.

The V call is TRBV6-5, the J call TRBJ2-2, with D unclear. This CDR3 has 12 amino acids. CDR1 and CDR2 (germline): MNHEY, SVGAGI. The germline V and J ends were trimmed by 6 bases and 10 bases, with 12 bases remaining between them. The CDR3 reads CASRSITLELFF. CDR3 sequence (DNA): TGTGCCAGCAGGTCCATCACTCTGGAGCTGTTTTTT.

This clone occurred once. V and J are TRBV5-5 and TRBJ1-2; 10 positions match TRBD1. Germline CDR1 and CDR2: SGHKS and YYEKEE (reference sequence). V lost 4 bases, J lost 8 bases, and 11 bases stayed unmatched. CDR3 length: 15 amino acids. CDR3 sequence: CASSPLPGQGRGYTF. The CDR3 DNA follows: TGTGCCAGCAGCCCCCTGCCGGGACAGGGGAGAGGCTACACCTTC.

The chain employs TRBV11-2 and TRBJ2-7, with 11 bases identical to TRBD1. CDR1 and CDR2 from the germline V gene are SGHAT and FQNNGV. This CDR3 is built from 15 residues. The V segment lost 4 bases and the J segment 3 bases; nucleotides outside the gene matches: 5. CDR3 loop: CASSWAGTGGYEQYF. The CDR3 nucleotides read TGTGCCAGCAGCTGGGCCGGGACAGGGGGCTACGAGCAGTACTTC. The full variable domain, with the rest looked up from reference TRBV11-2 and TRBJ2-7, is EAGVAQSPRYKIIEKRQSVAFWCNPISGHATLYWYQQILGQGPKLLIQFQNNGVVDDSQLPKDRFSAERLKGVDSTLKIQPAKLEDSAVYLCASSWAGTGGYEQYFGPGTRLTVT.